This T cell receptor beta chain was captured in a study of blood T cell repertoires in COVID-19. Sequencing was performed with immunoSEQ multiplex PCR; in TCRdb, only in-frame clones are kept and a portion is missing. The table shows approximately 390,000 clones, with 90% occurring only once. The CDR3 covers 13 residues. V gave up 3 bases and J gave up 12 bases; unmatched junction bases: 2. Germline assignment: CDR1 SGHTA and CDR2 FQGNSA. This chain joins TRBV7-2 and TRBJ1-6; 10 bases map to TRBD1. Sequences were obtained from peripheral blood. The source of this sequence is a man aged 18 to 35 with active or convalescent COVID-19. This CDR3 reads CASSLTGGGPLHF. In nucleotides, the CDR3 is TGTGCCAGCAGCTTGACAGGGGGCGGACCCCTCCACTTT.